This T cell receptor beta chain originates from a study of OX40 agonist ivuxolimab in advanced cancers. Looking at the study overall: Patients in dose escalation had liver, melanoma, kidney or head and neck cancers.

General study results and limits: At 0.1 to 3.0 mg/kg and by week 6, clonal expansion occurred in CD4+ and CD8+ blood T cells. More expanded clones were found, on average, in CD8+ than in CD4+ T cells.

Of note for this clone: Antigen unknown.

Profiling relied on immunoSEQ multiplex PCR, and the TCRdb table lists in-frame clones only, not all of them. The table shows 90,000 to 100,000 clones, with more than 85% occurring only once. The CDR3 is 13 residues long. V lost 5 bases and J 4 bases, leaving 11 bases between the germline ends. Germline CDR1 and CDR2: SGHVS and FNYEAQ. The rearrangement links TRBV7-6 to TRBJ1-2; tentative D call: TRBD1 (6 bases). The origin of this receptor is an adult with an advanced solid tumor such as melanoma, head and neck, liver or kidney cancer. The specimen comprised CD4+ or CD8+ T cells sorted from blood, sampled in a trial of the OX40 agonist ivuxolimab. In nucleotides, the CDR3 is TGTGCCAGCAGCGCGACAGGCGGCTATGGCTACACCTTC. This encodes CASSATGGYGYTF.